The rows below give T cell receptor beta chains drawn from one sample of a study of blood T cells in healthy people across ages. TCRdb passed the 5' RACE reads through MiXCR, listing each CDR3 protein once. The data contain around 820,000 distinct CDR3 sequences, roughly 25% of them seen just once; the ten biggest clones take up approximately 3.7%. This same sample was also taken into another study, of T cells of mothers and their children.

The sample was blood. These receptors were collected from a boy between 10 and 17 years old in good health. Both conserved end residues are trimmed from each CDR3. A D gene is named only where the DNA matches it firmly. For some rows the clone size is stated as once, few or many, or as a class when expanded; others skip it.

J gene | D gene | V gene | clone size | CDR3 protein
TRBJ1-5 | TRBD1 | TRBV6-6 | - | ASSHQGQAINQPQH
TRBJ1-1 | - | TRBV29-1 | - | SVGRGASTEAF
TRBJ2-1 | TRBD2 | TRBV28 | few | ASSSRDYSLDSYNEQF
TRBJ2-5 | TRBD1 | TRBV7-2 | - | ASSYDREETQY
TRBJ1-1 | - | TRBV25-1 | - | ASSERGRGSTEAF
TRBJ2-5 | TRBD2 | TRBV13 | - | ASSSLVSSGGEETQY
TRBJ1-6 | - | TRBV20-1 | many | SARDLGGNSPLH
TRBJ2-3 | TRBD1 | TRBV28 | - | ASRPIGQGVVDTQY
- | - | TRBV12-3/TRBV12-4 | - | ASSFSRSHEQY
- | - | TRBV29-1 | - | SVRTVQSYEQY
TRBJ1-1 | - | TRBV5-6 | few | ASSLWALNTEAF
TRBJ2-3 | TRBD1 | TRBV7-2 | - | ASSLQGDRASTPQY
TRBJ2-2 | - | TRBV28 | few | ASSLLDPTGELF
- | TRBD1 | TRBV10-3 | few | AIRDRVDDEQY
TRBJ2-1 | - | TRBV15 | - | ATSTGRPYNEQF
TRBJ2-3 | - | TRBV12-3/TRBV12-4 | - | ASSPRGSGIAPDAQY
TRBJ1-2 | - | TRBV7-9 | few | ASSKEGTYYGYT
TRBJ2-4 | - | TRBV20-1 | - | SAREPLAGTKNIQY
TRBJ2-3 | - | TRBV28 | - | AIRGTVDTQY